The text below deals with one TCR beta chain. The data are from a study of blood T cell repertoires in COVID-19. Study in general: Sites in the United States, Italy and Spain provided acute and convalescent COVID-19 samples.

The method was immunoSEQ multiplex PCR; TCRdb's version includes in-frame clones alone and lacks a portion of them. The table lists approximately 210,000 clones, less than 90% of them singletons. Germline-derived CDR1 and CDR2 are SNHLY and FYNNEI. This CDR3 has 13 amino acids. The germline V and J ends were trimmed by 3 bases and 3 bases, with 8 bases remaining between them. Sequencing was carried out using peripheral blood. This TCR was recovered from a woman between 65 and 79 years old with active or convalescent COVID-19. The V call is TRBV2, the J call TRBJ1-2; no clear D gene. DNA for the CDR3: TGTGCCAGCAGTGAGAGGAGTTACTATGGCTACACCTTC. It is translated as CASSERSYYGYTF.